This TCR beta chain appears in the sequencing data of a study of shared clonotypes between healthy human individuals. Overall study results and limits: Specimens sampled were limited to blood, with tissue repertoires likely differing.

Comments on this clone: Its antigen is unidentified.

This CDR3 comprises 11 residues. Germline loops: CDR1 PRHDT, CDR2 FYEKMQ (reference sequence). V shed 5 bases, J shed 5 bases, and the junction held 0 bases outside the gene matches. Using immunoSEQ multiplex PCR, the repertoire was profiled, and TCRdb retains in-frame clones only, with some absent. Of 2 million to 3 million clones in the sample, 93% were seen once. The sequenced sample was naive CD4+ T cells from PBMCs. As to subset: CD45RA+ positively selected. The chain is built from TRBV13 and TRBJ2-7, with 7 bases that match TRBD2. The origin of this receptor is a man between 18 and 29 years old in good health. Some clones in this sample may be carry-over from other donors' samples. The CDR3, as DNA: TGTGCCAGCAGCGGGGGGGACGAGCAGTACTTC. It translates to CASSGGDEQYF.